The clone carrying this T cell receptor (beta chain) showed up just a few times. Its specificity is not known. These data belong to a study of shared clonotypes between healthy human individuals. Broader study findings: Sampling included only blood; tissue repertoires likely differ. Donor clonotype sharing was expected to depend on sequencing depth.

Assay used: immunoSEQ multiplex PCR; TCRdb lists only in-frame clones, some missing. The top ten hold less than 2% of the sample, which has approximately 740,000 clones, around 72% seen once. The CDR3 totals 14 residues. Looked up from germline, CDR1 is SGHRS and CDR2 is YFSETQ. V was cut by 0 bases and J by 7 bases, with 10 bases left in between. Study donors comprised healthy, HIV-negative adults devoid of recent acute infection or vaccination. Donors were Caucasian adults residing in Nashville, Tennessee, USA. This sequence joins TRBV5-1 and TRBJ2-2; the D call may be TRBD1 or TRBD2 (5 bases each). Sequencing used memory CD4+ T cells sorted from blood. Documented subset: CD45RA-negative fraction. The clonotype was recovered from a woman aged 25 to 39 in good health. The CDR3 loop reads CASSLERGDGELFF. DNA for the CDR3: TGCGCCAGCAGCTTGGAGAGGGGTGACGGGGAGCTGTTTTTT.